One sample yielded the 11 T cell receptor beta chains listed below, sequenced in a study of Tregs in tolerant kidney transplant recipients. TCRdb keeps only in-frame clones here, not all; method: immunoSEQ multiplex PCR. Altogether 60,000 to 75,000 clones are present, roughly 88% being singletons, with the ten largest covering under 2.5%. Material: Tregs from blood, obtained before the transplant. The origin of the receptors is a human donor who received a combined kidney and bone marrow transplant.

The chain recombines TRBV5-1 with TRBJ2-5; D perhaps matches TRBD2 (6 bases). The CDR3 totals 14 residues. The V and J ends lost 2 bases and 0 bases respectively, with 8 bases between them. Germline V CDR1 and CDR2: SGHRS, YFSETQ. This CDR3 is CASSFGGYQETQYF. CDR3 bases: TGCGCCAGCAGCTTTGGGGGGTACCAAGAGACCCAGTACTTC.

CDR3 coding DNA: TGTGCCAGCAGTGATCTGGGGATGGCCAAAAACATTCAGTACTTC. Translating gives CASSDLGMAKNIQYF. This chain joins TRBV2 and TRBJ2-4; D is undetermined. The CDR3 loop spans 15 amino acids. Germline CDR1 and CDR2: SNHLY and FYNNEI. Trimming shortened V by 3 bases and J by 1 base, and 10 bases separated the two germline ends. The full variable domain, with the rest looked up from reference TRBV2 and TRBJ2-4, is EPEVTQTPSHQVTQMGQEVILRCVPISNHLYFYWYRQILGQKVEFLVSFYNNEISEKSEIFDDQFSVERPDGSNFTLKIRSTKLEDSAMYFCASSDLGMAKNIQYFGAGTRLSVL.

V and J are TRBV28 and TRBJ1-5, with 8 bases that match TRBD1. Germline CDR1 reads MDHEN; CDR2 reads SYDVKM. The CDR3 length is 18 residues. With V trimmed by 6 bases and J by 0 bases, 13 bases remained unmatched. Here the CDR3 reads CASRTGTGQMYSNQPQHF. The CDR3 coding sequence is TGTGCCAGCAGGACCGGGACAGGACAGATGTATAGCAATCAGCCCCAGCATTTT.

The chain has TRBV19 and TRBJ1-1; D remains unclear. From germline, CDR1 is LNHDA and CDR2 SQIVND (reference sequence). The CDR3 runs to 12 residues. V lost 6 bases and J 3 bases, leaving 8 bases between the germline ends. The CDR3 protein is CASRDLDTEAFF. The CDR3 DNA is TGTGCCAGTAGGGACCTCGACACTGAAGCTTTCTTT.

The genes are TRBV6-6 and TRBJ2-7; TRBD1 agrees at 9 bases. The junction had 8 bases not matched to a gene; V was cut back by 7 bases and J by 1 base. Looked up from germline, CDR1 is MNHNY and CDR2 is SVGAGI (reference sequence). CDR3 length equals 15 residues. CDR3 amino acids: CASMGDRVLSYEQYF. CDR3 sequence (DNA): TGTGCCAGCATGGGGGACAGGGTTCTTTCCTACGAGCAGTACTTC.

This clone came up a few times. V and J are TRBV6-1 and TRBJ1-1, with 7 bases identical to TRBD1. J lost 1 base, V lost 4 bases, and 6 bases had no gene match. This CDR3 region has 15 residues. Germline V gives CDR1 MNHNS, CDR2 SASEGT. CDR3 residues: CASSGGGKTNTEAFF. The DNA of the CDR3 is TGTGCCAGCAGTGGAGGGGGCAAAACGAACACTGAAGCTTTCTTT.

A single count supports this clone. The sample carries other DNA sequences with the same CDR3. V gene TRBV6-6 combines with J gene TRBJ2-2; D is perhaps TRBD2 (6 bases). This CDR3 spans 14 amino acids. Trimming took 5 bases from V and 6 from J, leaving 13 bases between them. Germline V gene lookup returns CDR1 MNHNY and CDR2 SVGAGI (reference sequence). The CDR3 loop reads CASSQFRGSGELFF. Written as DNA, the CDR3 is TGTGCCAGCAGTCAGTTCCGGGGGTCCGGGGAGCTGTTTTTT.

The DNA of the CDR3 is TGTGCCAGCGGCCAAGTGTTTAATTCACCCCTCCACTTT. Protein sequence: CASGQVFNSPLHF. J is TRBJ1-6 and V is TRBV2; D remains unclear. This CDR3 has 13 residues. V lost 8 bases and J 6 bases, leaving 11 bases between the germline ends. The germline gives CDR1 SNHLY, CDR2 FYNNEI.

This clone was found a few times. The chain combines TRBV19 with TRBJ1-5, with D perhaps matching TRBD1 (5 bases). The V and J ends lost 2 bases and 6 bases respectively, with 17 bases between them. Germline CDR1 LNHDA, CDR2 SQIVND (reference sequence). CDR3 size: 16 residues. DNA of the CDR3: TGTGCCAGTAGTATACCGTACGGGGGGGTGACTCAGCCCCAGCATTTT. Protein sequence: CASSIPYGGVTQPQHF.

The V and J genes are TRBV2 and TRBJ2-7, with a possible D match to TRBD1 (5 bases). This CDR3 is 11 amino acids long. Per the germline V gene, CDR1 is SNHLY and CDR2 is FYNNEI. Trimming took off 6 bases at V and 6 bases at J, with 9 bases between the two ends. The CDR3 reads CASRDIGEQYF. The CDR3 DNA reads TGTGCCAGCAGGGACATAGGCGAGCAGTACTTC. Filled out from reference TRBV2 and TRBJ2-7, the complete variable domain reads EPEVTQTPSHQVTQMGQEVILRCVPISNHLYFYWYRQILGQKVEFLVSFYNNEISEKSEIFDDQFSVERPDGSNFTLKIRSTKLEDSAMYFCASRDIGEQYFGPGTRLTVT.

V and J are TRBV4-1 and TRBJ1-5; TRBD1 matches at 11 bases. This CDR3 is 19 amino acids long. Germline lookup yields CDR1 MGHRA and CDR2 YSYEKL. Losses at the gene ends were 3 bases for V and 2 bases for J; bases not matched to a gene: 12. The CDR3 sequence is CASSHTADRGRTGNQPQHF. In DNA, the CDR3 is TGCGCCAGCAGCCATACCGCGGACAGGGGGCGGACAGGCAATCAGCCCCAGCATTTT.